The 17 T cell receptor beta chains below come from one sample, sequenced in a study of T cell repertoires in cytomegalovirus infection (dated by TCRdb to between 2018 and 2021). The antigens of these receptors remain unknown. The treatment or condition label on this specimen signifies: in vitro stimulation with specific CMV peptide epitopes to enrich CMV-specific T cells. These reads were obtained on an Illumina HiSeq 1500. TCRdb handled the public reads itself, with Q25 trimming in fastp and clone calling in MiXCR, and kept productive beta chains. Every distinct CDR3 protein forms one entry, paired with its most common genes and DNA. The sample table records approximately 340,000 distinct CDR3 sequences; 25% to 30% of these occur just once. Around 20% of the sample is taken by the ten largest. Sequences were derived from cultured PBMCs, sampled from culture after CMV antigen stimulation. These receptors were obtained from a human donor in good health (CMV status not recorded). Some clones in this sample may be carry-over from other donors' samples.

CDR3 nucleotides: TGTGCCAGCAGCGTAGGACCCCCCGACGGGCGGATATCCTACGAGCAGTACTTC. As protein: CASSVGPPDGRISYEQYF. This chain uses TRBV9 with TRBJ2-7; no clear D gene. The germline V gene has CDR1 SGDLS and CDR2 YYNGEE. The CDR3 covers 18 residues. V gave up 0 bases and J gave up 1 base, with 20 bases separating them.

The chain uses TRBV20-1 and TRBJ2-1; the match to TRBD2 covers 8 bases. The germline CDR1 and CDR2 sequences are DFQATT and SNEGSKA (reference sequence). The CDR3 loop spans 13 amino acids. The V gene end was trimmed by 5 bases and the J gene end by 3 bases; junction bases not matched to a gene: 3. This CDR3 reads CSAGSGGYNEQFF. CDR3 DNA: TGCAGTGCTGGAAGCGGGGGCTACAATGAGCAGTTCTTC.

This clonotype was recorded a few times. The genes are TRBV7-2 and TRBJ2-1; 11 bases agree with TRBD2. The CDR3 totals 17 residues. Germline V gene data show CDR1 as SGHTA and CDR2 as FQGNSA. The J segment lost 9 bases and the V segment lost 4 bases, leaving 14 bases of the junction unmatched. The DNA of the CDR3 is TGTGCCAGCAGCTCTGGGGTAGCGGGAGGGCCGTTCGGTGAGCAGTTCTTC. This encodes CASSSGVAGGPFGEQFF.

CDR3 sequence reads: CASSPPPPGLVNNEQFF. The CDR3 region has the DNA TGTGCCAGCAGCCCACCTCCCCCGGGACTAGTGAACAATGAGCAGTTCTTC. J is TRBJ2-1 and V is TRBV7-8; TRBD2 aligns across 8 bases. V was pared by 5 bases and J by 5 bases, with 14 bases of the junction left unmatched. The germline V gene encodes CDR1 SGHVS and CDR2 FQNEAQ. CDR3 length: 17 residues.

The V and J genes are TRBV3-1 and TRBJ1-2, with D perhaps matching TRBD1 (5 bases). The CDR3 sequence is 13 residues long. Trimming pared 6 bases from V and 3 bases from J, leaving 11 bases between. Per the germline V gene, CDR1 is LGHDT and CDR2 is YNNKEL (reference sequence). CDR3 residues: CASSFGGDYGYTF. The CDR3 nucleotides read TGTGCCAGCAGTTTTGGGGGGGACTATGGCTACACCTTC.

This clonotype showed up just a few times. This chain joins TRBV2 and TRBJ1-2; D call uncertain. Deletions cut 7 bases from V and 1 base from J, with 13 bases between. Germline values: CDR1 SNHLY, CDR2 FYNNEI. CDR3 size: 14 residues. DNA for the CDR3: TGTGCCAGCACACCTTTGGAATTTAACTATGGCTACACCTTC. Its protein is CASTPLEFNYGYTF.

J is TRBJ2-1 and V is TRBV9; tentatively, D is TRBD1 or TRBD2 (5 bases each). Trimming cost V 0 bases and J 10 bases, with 14 bases left between them. Germline-derived CDR1 and CDR2 are SGDLS and YYNGEE. The CDR3 is 14 residues long. The CDR3 DNA reads TGTGCCAGCAGCGTAGCCCCTAAGCGGACAGAGCAGTTCTTC. Its translation: CASSVAPKRTEQFF.

The CDR3, as DNA: TGTGCCAGCAGTTTTCCGGGACAGGGAGCTTTCTTT. It translates to CASSFPGQGAFF. The rearrangement links TRBV6-5 to TRBJ1-1; 9 bases are a match to TRBD1. The CDR3 runs to 12 residues. Germline V lookup: CDR1 MNHEY, CDR2 SVGAGI. V was pared by 4 bases and J by 10 bases, with 4 bases of the junction left unmatched.

The V call is TRBV20-1, the J call TRBJ1-1; D call uncertain. V was trimmed by 5 bases and J by 2 bases, leaving 6 bases between them. CDR3 length equals 11 residues. Germline V gene lookup returns CDR1 DFQATT and CDR2 SNEGSKA (reference sequence). The CDR3 bases are TGCAGTGCTTATCTTAACACTGAAGCTTTCTTT. Translating it yields CSAYLNTEAFF.

This clonotype was seen a few times. The chain uses TRBV27 and TRBJ2-7, with D unclear. The CDR3 length is 14 residues. Germline loops: CDR1 MNHEY, CDR2 SMNVEV (reference sequence). The V end lost 5 bases, the J end lost 1 base, and 12 bases lay between the germline ends. CDR3 region: CASSPRVGSYEQYF. The CDR3 DNA follows: TGTGCCAGCAGTCCCCGGGTGGGGTCCTACGAGCAGTACTTC.

The chain employs TRBV3-1 and TRBJ1-4, with TRBD1 as a possible D gene (5 bases). With 4 bases removed from V and 8 bases from J, the gap between germline ends came to 17 bases. Per germline, CDR1 LGHDT and CDR2 YNNKEL (reference sequence). The CDR3 sequence is 15 residues long. This CDR3 is CASSPRTRVEEKLFF. CDR3 sequence (DNA): TGTGCCAGCAGCCCTCGGACCAGGGTCGAAGAAAAACTGTTTTTT.

A few counts support this clonotype. The chain carries TRBV28 and TRBJ2-7; D gene ambiguous. The CDR3 has 14 residues. In germline, CDR1 is MDHEN, CDR2 SYDVKM. The V and J ends lost 3 bases and 0 bases respectively, with 9 bases between them. The CDR3 reads CASSLGLGSYEQYF. DNA of the CDR3: TGTGCCAGCAGTTTGGGATTGGGCTCCTACGAGCAGTACTTC.

This clonotype was observed a single time. The chain has TRBV7-8 and TRBJ2-1; TRBD2 might be the D (5 bases). Germline values: CDR1 SGHVS, CDR2 FQNEAQ. The CDR3 sequence is 16 residues long. V shed 1 base and J shed 3 bases, with 13 bases lying between them. CDR3 nucleotides: TGTGCCAGCAGCTTAGACAGAGCTGGAGGCTACAATGAGCAGTTCTTC. As protein: CASSLDRAGGYNEQFF.

V usage is TRBV12-3 or TRBV12-4 and J usage is TRBJ1-5; D gene ambiguous. The germline V and J ends were trimmed by 5 bases and 6 bases, with 11 bases remaining between them. CDR3 length equals 13 residues. The CDR3 DNA is TGTGCCAGCAGTCTAAGGGATGTTCAGCCCCAGCATTTT. It yields the protein CASSLRDVQPQHF.

V and J are TRBV12-3 or TRBV12-4 and TRBJ2-3; TRBD2 matches at 8 bases. The CDR3 is made up of 15 amino acids. V trimming: 8 bases; J trimming: 3 bases; junction bases outside the gene matches: 10. CDR3 bases: TGTGCCAGCTCACTGGCTAGCGGGTTTACAGATACGCAGTATTTT. Its protein product is CASSLASGFTDTQYF.

Here the CDR3 DNA reads TGTGCCATCAGGAGGACAGCGGCCTCCTACGAGCAGTACTTC. Its translation: CAIRRTAASYEQYF. The chain employs TRBV10-3 and TRBJ2-7; tentatively, D is TRBD1 (6 bases). Germline CDR1 reads ENHRY; CDR2 reads SYGVKD. Deletions cut 6 bases from V and 0 bases from J, with 12 bases between. This CDR3 has 14 residues.

This clonotype appeared many times. V is TRBV7-2 and J is TRBJ1-2; 7 nucleotides align to TRBD1. Trimming cost V 0 bases and J 4 bases; bases outside gene matches: 2. CDR1 is SGHTA, CDR2 FQGNSA, per germline. This CDR3 has 14 amino acids. Here the CDR3 reads CASSLATGLYGYTF. The CDR3 DNA sequence: TGTGCCAGCAGCTTAGCGACAGGGCTCTATGGCTACACCTTC.